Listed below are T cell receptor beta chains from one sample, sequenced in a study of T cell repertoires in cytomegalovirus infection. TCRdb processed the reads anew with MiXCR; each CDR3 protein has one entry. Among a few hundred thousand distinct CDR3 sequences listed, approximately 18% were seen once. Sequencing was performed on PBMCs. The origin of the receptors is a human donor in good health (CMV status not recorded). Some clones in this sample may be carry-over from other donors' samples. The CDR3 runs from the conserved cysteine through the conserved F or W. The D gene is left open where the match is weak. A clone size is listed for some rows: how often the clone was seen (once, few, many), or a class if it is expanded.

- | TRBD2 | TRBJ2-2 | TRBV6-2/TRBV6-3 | CASSSRLAGPNTGELFF | TGTGCCAGCAGCTCCAGACTAGCGGGGCCGAACACCGGGGAGCTGTTTTTT
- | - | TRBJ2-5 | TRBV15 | CATSRAVQETQYF | TGTGCCACCAGCAGGGCAGTACAAGAGACCCAGTACTTC
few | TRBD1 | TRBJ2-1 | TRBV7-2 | CASSLAWGQGVNEQFF | TGTGCCAGCAGCTTAGCGTGGGGACAGGGAGTCAATGAGCAGTTCTTC
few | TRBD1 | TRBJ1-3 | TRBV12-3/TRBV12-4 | CASSLRDRGPGSGNTIYF | TGTGCCAGCAGTCTCCGGGACAGGGGGCCTGGGTCTGGAAACACCATATATTTT
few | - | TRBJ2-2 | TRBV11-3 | CASSSPPAGELFF | TGTGCCAGCAGCTCCCCCCCCGCCGGGGAGCTGTTTTTT
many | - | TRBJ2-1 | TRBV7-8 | CASSLHSGTPTYNEQFF | TGTGCCAGCAGCTTACATTCCGGGACTCCCACTTACAATGAGCAGTTCTTC
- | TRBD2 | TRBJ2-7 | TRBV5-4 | CASSSRAGLYEQYF | TGTGCCAGCAGCAGCAGAGCGGGGCTCTACGAGCAGTACTTC
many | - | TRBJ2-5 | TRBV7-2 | CASSYAGDSYGAQYF | TGTGCCAGCAGTTACGCGGGGGACAGCTACGGGGCCCAGTACTTC
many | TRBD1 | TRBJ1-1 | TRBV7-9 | CASSLPGGTEAFF | TGTGCCAGCAGCTTACCAGGGGGAACTGAAGCTTTCTTT
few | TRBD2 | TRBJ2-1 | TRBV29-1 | CSGASGSDEQFF | TGCAGCGGGGCTAGCGGGAGCGATGAGCAGTTCTTC
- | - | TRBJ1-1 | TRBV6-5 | CASSYELGRATEAFF | TGTGCCAGCAGCTACGAGTTAGGCAGGGCCACTGAAGCTTTCTTT
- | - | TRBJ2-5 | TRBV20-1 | CSASGGRQETQYF | TGCAGTGCTAGCGGGGGCAGGCAAGAGACCCAGTACTTC
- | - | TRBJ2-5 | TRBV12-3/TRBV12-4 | CASSLSAGSPFQETQYF | TGTGCCAGCAGTTTGTCGGCAGGGAGCCCTTTCCAAGAGACCCAGTACTTC
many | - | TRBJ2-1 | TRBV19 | CASSTRSAEEQFF | TGTGCCAGTAGTACTAGGAGTGCGGAGGAGCAGTTCTTC
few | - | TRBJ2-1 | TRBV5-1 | CASSLGLISDEQFF | TGCGCCAGCAGCTTGGGACTCATCTCCGATGAGCAGTTCTTC
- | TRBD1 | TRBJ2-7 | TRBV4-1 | CASSQERTGLYEQYF | TGCGCCAGCAGCCAAGAACGGACAGGCCTCTACGAGCAGTACTTC
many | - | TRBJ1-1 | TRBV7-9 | CASSFPEQEDTEAFF | TGTGCCAGCAGCTTCCCAGAGCAGGAAGACACTGAAGCTTTCTTT
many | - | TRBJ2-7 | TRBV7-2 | CASSLSGSTYEQYF | TGTGCCAGCAGCTTATCAGGCAGTACCTACGAGCAGTACTTC
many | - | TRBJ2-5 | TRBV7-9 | CASSLGVLQETQYF | TGTGCCAGCAGCTTAGGGGTCTTACAAGAGACCCAGTACTTC
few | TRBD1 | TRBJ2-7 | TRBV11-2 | CASSFGTGVPEQYF | TGTGCCAGCAGCTTTGGGACAGGAGTACCCGAGCAGTACTTC
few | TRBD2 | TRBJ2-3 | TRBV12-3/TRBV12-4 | CASSARLASTDTQYF | TGTGCCAGCAGTGCCAGACTAGCGAGCACAGATACGCAGTATTTT
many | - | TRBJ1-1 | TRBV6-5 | CASSYGGMNTEAFF | TGTGCCAGCAGTTACGGAGGGATGAACACTGAAGCTTTCTTT
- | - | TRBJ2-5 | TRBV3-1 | CASSLLGVRETQYF | TGTGCCAGCAGCCTCCTGGGGGTTCGAGAGACCCAGTACTTC
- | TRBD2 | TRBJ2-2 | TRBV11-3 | CASGLAGGNTGELFF | TGTGCCAGCGGCCTAGCGGGGGGGAACACCGGGGAGCTGTTTTTT
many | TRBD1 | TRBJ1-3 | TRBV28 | CASSPPLTGGWDTIYF | TGTGCCAGCAGTCCTCCCTTGACAGGGGGCTGGGACACCATATATTTT
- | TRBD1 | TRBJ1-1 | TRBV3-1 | CASRRTGGWTEAFF | TGTGCCAGCAGGCGGACAGGGGGATGGACTGAAGCTTTCTTT
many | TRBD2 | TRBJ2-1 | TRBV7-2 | CASSLGTSGLNEQFF | TGTGCCAGCAGCCTTGGGACTAGCGGGTTAAATGAGCAGTTCTTC
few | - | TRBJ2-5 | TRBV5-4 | CASSPQLEETQYF | TGTGCCAGCAGCCCCCAACTAGAAGAGACCCAGTACTTC
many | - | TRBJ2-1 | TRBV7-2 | CASSLQEGYEQFF | TGTGCCAGCAGCTTACAGGAGGGCTATGAGCAGTTCTTC
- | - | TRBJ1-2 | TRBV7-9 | CASSLTGTENFYGYTF | TGTGCCAGCAGCCTAACCGGGACGGAGAATTTCTATGGCTACACCTTC
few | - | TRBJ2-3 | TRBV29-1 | CSVVGSGDTQYF | TGCAGCGTTGTAGGGTCGGGAGATACGCAGTATTTT
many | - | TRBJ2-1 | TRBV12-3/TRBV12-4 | CASMSGIEQFF | TGTGCCAGTATGTCGGGGATTGAGCAGTTCTTC
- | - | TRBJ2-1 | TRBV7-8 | CASSLALVGPNEQFF | TGTGCCAGCAGCCTTGCACTAGTTGGGCCCAATGAGCAGTTCTTC
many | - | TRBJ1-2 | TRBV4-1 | CASSQDLSNGYTF | TGCGCCAGCAGCCAAGATCTTTCAAACGGCTACACCTTC
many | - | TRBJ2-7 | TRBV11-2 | CASSLAGSHYEQYF | TGTGCCAGCAGCTTAGCGGGCAGCCACTACGAGCAGTACTTC
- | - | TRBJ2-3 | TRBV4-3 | CASSQEVWDSDTQYF | TGCGCCAGCAGCCAAGAGGTTTGGGATTCAGATACGCAGTATTTT
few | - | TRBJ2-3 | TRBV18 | CASSLTTPLTGTSTDTQYF | TGTGCCAGCTCACTGACGACGCCGTTGACAGGGACTAGCACAGATACGCAGTATTTT
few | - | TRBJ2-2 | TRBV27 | CASSPGPRTGELFF | TGTGCCAGCAGTCCGGGGCCCCGGACCGGGGAGCTGTTTTTT
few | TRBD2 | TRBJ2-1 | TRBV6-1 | CASSPLAGHNEQFF | TGTGCCAGCAGCCCCCTAGCGGGACATAATGAGCAGTTCTTC
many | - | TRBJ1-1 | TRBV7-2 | CASSLWERETAFF | TGTGCCAGCAGCTTATGGGAGCGGGAGACGGCTTTCTTT
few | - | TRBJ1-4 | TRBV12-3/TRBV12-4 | CASSSTGTFNEKLFF | TGTGCCAGCAGTTCAACCGGGACCTTTAATGAAAAACTGTTTTTT
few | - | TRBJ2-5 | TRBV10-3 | CAISEGGGQETQYF | TGTGCCATCAGTGAAGGCGGAGGCCAAGAGACCCAGTACTTC
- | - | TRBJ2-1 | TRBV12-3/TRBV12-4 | CASTMSDYNEQFF | TGTGCCAGCACTATGTCGGATTACAATGAGCAGTTCTTC
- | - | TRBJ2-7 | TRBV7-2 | CASSLSRARSYEQYF | TGTGCCAGCAGCTTATCCAGGGCCCGTTCCTACGAGCAGTACTTC
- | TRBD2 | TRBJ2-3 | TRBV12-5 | CASAPGTSGTDTQYF | TGTGCTAGTGCCCCCGGGACTAGCGGCACAGATACGCAGTATTTT
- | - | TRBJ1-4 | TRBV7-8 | CASSLAVDQNEKLFF | TGTGCCAGCAGCTTAGCCGTAGATCAGAATGAAAAACTGTTTTTT
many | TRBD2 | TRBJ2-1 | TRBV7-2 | CASSLVASGRNEQFF | TGTGCCAGCAGCTTAGTGGCTAGCGGGAGGAATGAGCAGTTCTTC
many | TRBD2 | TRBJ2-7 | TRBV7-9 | CASSLAFATSGSSYEQYF | TGTGCCAGCAGCTTAGCGTTCGCTACTAGCGGGAGTAGCTACGAGCAGTACTTC
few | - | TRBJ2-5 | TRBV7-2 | CASSFTRQETQYF | TGTGCCAGCAGCTTTACGAGGCAAGAGACCCAGTACTTC
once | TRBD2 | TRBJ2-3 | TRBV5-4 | CASSLPSGVPRTQYF | TGTGCCAGCAGCTTACCTAGCGGGGTCCCACGTACGCAGTATTTT
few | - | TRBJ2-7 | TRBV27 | CASSLSPGETYEQYF | TGTGCCAGCAGTTTAAGCCCCGGGGAAACCTACGAGCAGTACTTC
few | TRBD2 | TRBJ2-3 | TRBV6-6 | CASRPGLAPGTQYF | TGTGCCAGCAGACCGGGACTAGCGCCAGGCACGCAGTATTTT
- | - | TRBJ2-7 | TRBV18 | CASSLRGILSYEQYF | TGTGCCAGCTCACTCAGGGGAATCCTTTCCTACGAGCAGTACTTC
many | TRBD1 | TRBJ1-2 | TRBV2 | CASRIQGGNGYTF | TGTGCCAGCAGGATACAGGGGGGAAATGGCTACACCTTC
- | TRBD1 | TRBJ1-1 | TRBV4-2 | CASSHGQGARYTEAFF | TGTGCCAGCAGCCATGGACAGGGGGCGAGGTACACTGAAGCTTTCTTT
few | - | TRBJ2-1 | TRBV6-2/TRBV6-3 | CASARGVTGEQFF | TGTGCCAGCGCTCGCGGGGTAACGGGGGAGCAGTTCTTC
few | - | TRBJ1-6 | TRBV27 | CASSSPVRQPRGSPLHF | TGTGCCAGCAGTTCGCCCGTTCGACAGCCCCGAGGGTCACCCCTCCACTTT
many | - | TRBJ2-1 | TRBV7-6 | CASSLGSDEQFF | TGTGCCAGCAGCTTAGGAAGCGACGAGCAGTTCTTC
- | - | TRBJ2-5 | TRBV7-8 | CASSLVLVETQYF | TGTGCCAGCAGCTTAGTTCTGGTAGAGACCCAGTACTTC
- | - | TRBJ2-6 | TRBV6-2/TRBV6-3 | CASSYGAGAGANVLTF | TGTGCCAGCAGTTACGGGGCTGGGGCTGGGGCCAACGTCCTGACTTTC